These T cell receptor beta chains were read from a single sample in a study of monozygotic twins with inflammatory bowel disease. From the 5' RACE reads, TCRdb lists one entry per CDR3 protein and no DNA. This table lists about 450,000 distinct CDR3 sequences. Source material: blood. The receptor source for this set is a human donor with ulcerative colitis or Crohn's disease, or a healthy co-twin of an affected twin (not recorded which). Each CDR3 is given with its conserved first and last residue.

v_call,j_call,cdr3_aa
TRBV27,TRBJ1-2,CASKDWGYGYTF
TRBV5-6,TRBJ2-2,CASFRAGLTGELFF
TRBV19,TRBJ1-1,CASSIAGNLDTEAFF
TRBV11-2,TRBJ1-3,CASSLGINTIYF
TRBV7-2,TRBJ2-3,CASSLHGRGGPDTQYF
TRBV6-1,TRBJ2-3,CASTLTSGAPDTQYF
TRBV7-8,TRBJ2-3,CASSDRPGGRSDTQYF
TRBV5-1,TRBJ2-3,CASSLGGPGTDTQYF
TRBV14,TRBJ2-3,CASTLGTVSTDTQYF
TRBV5-4,TRBJ2-1,CASSSYLAGGNNEQFF
TRBV24-1,TRBJ2-1,CATSDPDSEGNEQFF
TRBV29-1,TRBJ1-2,CSAMTSTSRGYTF
TRBV11-2,TRBJ2-5,CASGPGETQYF
TRBV30,TRBJ1-5,CAWSGQSINQPQHF
TRBV11-1,TRBJ2-1,CASSLATGQWNEQFF
TRBV3-1,TRBJ1-1,CASSQDRVRVNTEAFF
TRBV29-1,TRBJ2-7,CSVVGLIGSGEQYF
TRBV15,TRBJ1-5,CATSIQGQSNQPQHF
TRBV7-2,TRBJ1-5,CASSPSTGGSNQPQHF
TRBV19,TRBJ2-2,CASTPLGDRFWGGELFF
TRBV18,TRBJ2-7,CASSTSGEQYF
TRBV20-1,TRBJ2-7,CSARSGAVSYEQYF
TRBV12-5,TRBJ2-7,CASGLNRGPYEQYF
TRBV5-1,TRBJ2-3,CASVGLTDTQYF
TRBV12-3/TRBV12-4,TRBJ2-3,CASSLLRWKDTQYF
TRBV5-1,TRBJ2-2,CASSLARGWSGELFF
TRBV5-1,TRBJ1-1,CASAALGQGNTEAFF
TRBV20-1,TRBJ1-1,CSARDVGPQWDTEAFF
TRBV12-3/TRBV12-4,TRBJ2-7,CASSLDIVSYEQYF
TRBV28,TRBJ2-1,CASSLSPGQGPTEQFF
TRBV29-1,TRBJ2-3,CSVQLASADTQYF
TRBV5-1,TRBJ2-5,CASSLELAVETQYF
TRBV12-3/TRBV12-4,TRBJ1-2,CASGPKDGYTF
TRBV6-2/TRBV6-3,TRBJ1-2,CASSRLLDGYTF
TRBV20-1,TRBJ1-5,CSARLRGWDSSTQPQHF
TRBV2,TRBJ2-3,CASSPSGKSTDTQYF
TRBV28,TRBJ2-4,CASSPRPSGRRGDAKNIQYF
TRBV5-5,TRBJ2-1,CASSFMTSGVLSYNEQFF
TRBV7-6,TRBJ2-7,CASSRDRTYEQYF
TRBV7-2,TRBJ2-1,CASSPRTSLYNEQFF
TRBV28,TRBJ2-1,CASSTIAGGKEKPYNEQFF
TRBV30,TRBJ1-2,CASTNRDGYTF
TRBV6-2/TRBV6-3,TRBJ2-7,CASSYKAGPYEQYF
TRBV25-1,TRBJ2-5,CASSEYGTSFKQETQYF
TRBV20-1,TRBJ1-5,CSARDWRDTYSNQPQHF
TRBV6-5,TRBJ2-4,CASRSRRLNIQYF
TRBV7-2,TRBJ2-1,CASSPDSFGTYNEQFF
TRBV9,TRBJ2-7,CASSPEGTGLYEQYF
TRBV5-1,TRBJ2-3,CASSGANRETDTQYF
TRBV7-2,TRBJ2-1,CASSLFRSSYNEQFF
TRBV14,TRBJ2-1,CASSQVGLAVAEQFF
TRBV7-2,TRBJ2-2,CASSLVQPTGELFF
TRBV6-5,TRBJ2-3,CASSYLAGGLRDTQYF
TRBV20-1,TRBJ2-7,CSASWTDLYEQYF
TRBV3-1,TRBJ2-7,CASSQVAGGLGASPYEQYF
TRBV30,TRBJ2-7,CAWSVAGGEQYF
TRBV28,TRBJ1-2,CASSFGTGYYGYTF
TRBV6-1,TRBJ2-1,CASHPRAQPYNEQFF